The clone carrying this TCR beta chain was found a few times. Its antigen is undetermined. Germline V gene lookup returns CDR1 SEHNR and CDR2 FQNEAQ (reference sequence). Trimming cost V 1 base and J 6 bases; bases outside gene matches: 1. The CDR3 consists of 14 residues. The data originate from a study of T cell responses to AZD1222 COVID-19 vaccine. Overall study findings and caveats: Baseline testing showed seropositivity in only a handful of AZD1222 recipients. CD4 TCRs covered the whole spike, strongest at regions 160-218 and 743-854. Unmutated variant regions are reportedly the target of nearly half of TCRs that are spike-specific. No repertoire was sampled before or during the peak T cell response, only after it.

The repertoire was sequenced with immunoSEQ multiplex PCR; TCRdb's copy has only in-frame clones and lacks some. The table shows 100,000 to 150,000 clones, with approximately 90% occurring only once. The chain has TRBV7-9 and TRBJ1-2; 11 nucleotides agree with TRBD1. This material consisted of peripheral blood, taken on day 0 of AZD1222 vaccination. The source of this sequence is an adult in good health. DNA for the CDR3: TGTGCCAGCAGCTTAGGGACAGGGGGCGATGGCTACACCTTC. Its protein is CASSLGTGGDGYTF.